A single sample is the source of the 14 T cell receptor beta chains below, sequenced in a study of T cell changes during pregnancy in multiple sclerosis. Sequencing used immunoSEQ multiplex PCR; TCRdb keeps in-frame clones, though not all of them. The table includes around 72,000 clones, 91% detected once. Source: peripheral blood, taken in the third trimester of pregnancy. These receptors all stem from a female donor in good health, enrolled as a control in a pregnancy study.

V gene TRBV19 combines with J gene TRBJ2-3, with TRBD2 matching 7 bases. With 4 bases clipped from V and 0 bases from J, the junction kept 7 bases outside the gene matches. The CDR3 loop spans 16 amino acids. Germline values: CDR1 LNHDA, CDR2 SQIVND (reference sequence). The DNA of the CDR3 is TGTGCCAGTAGTACCCTAGCGGCCCCTAGCACAGATACGCAGTATTTT. As protein: CASSTLAAPSTDTQYF.

This clone was picked up one time. The chain is built from TRBV4-1 and TRBJ1-5, with 9 bases lining up with TRBD1. From germline, CDR1 is MGHRA and CDR2 YSYEKL. This CDR3 has 21 residues. V trimming: 4 bases; J trimming: 5 bases; junction bases outside the gene matches: 24. The CDR3 DNA is TGCGCCAGCAGCCTCAGAAACCTCCGGGACAGGGATTATTCAATTGATCAGCCCCAGCATTTT. It codes for CASSLRNLRDRDYSIDQPQHF.

The rearrangement uses TRBV18 and TRBJ2-5, with D unresolved. CDR3 size: 13 residues. Trimming cost V 0 bases and J 4 bases, with 6 bases left between them. CDR1 and CDR2 (germline): KGHSH, LQKENI. The CDR3: CASSPPLPETQYF. CDR3 in DNA: TGTGCCAGCTCACCACCTCTCCCAGAGACCCAGTACTTC.

This clone is a singleton in its sample. In DNA form, the CDR3 reads TGTGCCAGCAGCGAGGGACTAGACTACAATGAGCAGTTCTTC. Translated: CASSEGLDYNEQFF. The genes are TRBV6-6 and TRBJ2-1; 8 positions match TRBD2. The CDR3 totals 14 residues. After removal of 6 bases from V and 3 bases from J, the junction contained 4 bases not matched to a gene. In germline, CDR1 is MNHNY, CDR2 SVGAGI (reference sequence).

This chain links TRBV9 with TRBJ1-1; 9 positions agree with TRBD1. The CDR3 covers 17 residues. With V trimmed by 0 bases and J by 3 bases, 9 bases remained unmatched. Germline CDR1 is SGDLS and CDR2 is YYNGEE. The CDR3: CASSVARTGEDDTEAFF. The CDR3 DNA is TGTGCCAGCAGCGTAGCCCGGACAGGGGAAGATGACACTGAAGCTTTCTTT.

This chain links TRBV6-1 with TRBJ2-7; a weak D match, TRBD1 (6 bases). Germline V gene data show CDR1 as MNHNS and CDR2 as SASEGT. Trimming stripped 5 bases from V and 6 bases from J, with 11 bases between. This CDR3 is built from 12 residues. CDR3 region: CASSRTDVEQYF. In DNA form, the CDR3 reads TGTGCCAGCAGTCGGACAGACGTCGAGCAGTACTTC.

This sequence joins TRBV11-2 and TRBJ1-1; 11 nucleotides agree with TRBD1. The V segment lost 6 bases and the J segment 4 bases; nucleotides outside the gene matches: 7. This CDR3 is built from 15 residues. Germline CDR1 reads SGHAT; CDR2 reads FQNNGV. The CDR3 here is CASRFPGTGGTEAFF. CDR3 DNA sequence: TGTGCCAGCAGATTTCCCGGGACAGGGGGCACTGAAGCTTTCTTT.

The gene calls are TRBV9 and TRBJ2-1; D unclear. Germline V lookup: CDR1 SGDLS, CDR2 YYNGEE. Trimming cost V 2 bases and J 0 bases, with 9 bases left between them. This CDR3 spans 15 amino acids. The DNA for the CDR3 is TGTGCCAGCAGCGTTAGCAGTAGCTCCTACAATGAGCAGTTCTTC. The encoded protein is CASSVSSSSYNEQFF.

V gene TRBV6-5 combines with J gene TRBJ1-3, with D possibly matching TRBD1 (6 bases). Per germline, CDR1 MNHEY and CDR2 SVGAGI. The CDR3 consists of 14 residues. V was clipped by 2 bases and J by 4 bases, with 9 bases between them. CDR3 sequence (DNA): TGTGCCAGCAGTTACCTGCAGGGGGGAAACACCATATATTTT. This gives the protein CASSYLQGGNTIYF.

This chain links TRBV5-6 with TRBJ1-1; possibly TRBD1 for D (6 bases). This CDR3 is built from 15 residues. V was shortened by 0 bases and J by 10 bases, with 19 bases between the two germline ends. Germline V gene lookup returns CDR1 SGHDT and CDR2 YYEEEE. In DNA, the CDR3 is TGTGCCAGCAGCTTGGAGGGGGGGAGCCAGATGGGAGCTTTCTTT. Residues: CASSLEGGSQMGAFF. The entire variable domain, with the rest obtained from reference TRBV5-6 and TRBJ1-1, is as follows: DAGVTQSPTHLIKTRGQQVTLRCSPKSGHDTVSWYQQALGQGPQFIFQYYEEEERQRGNFPDRFSGHQFPNYSSELNVNALLLGDSALYLCASSLEGGSQMGAFFGQGTRLTVV.

The rearrangement uses TRBV18 and TRBJ1-4, with 9 positions matching TRBD1. The CDR3 spans 15 residues. CDR1 is KGHSH, CDR2 LQKENI, per germline. Trimming removed 5 bases from V and 8 bases from J; junction bases left unmatched: 9. The CDR3 spells CASSGPGQGPEKLFF. DNA for the CDR3: TGTGCCAGCTCAGGTCCGGGACAGGGTCCGGAAAAACTGTTTTTT.

The chain employs TRBV6-1 and TRBJ2-2; no firm D call. The CDR3 is 13 residues long. The V gene lost 2 bases and the J gene lost 7 bases, with 8 bases spanning the gap. Germline CDR1 is MNHNS and CDR2 is SASEGT. The CDR3 protein is CASSESENGELFF. CDR3 nucleotides: TGTGCCAGCAGTGAATCGGAGAACGGGGAGCTGTTTTTT.

Points on this clone: The sample contains more than one DNA sequence encoding this CDR3. The chain combines TRBV27 with TRBJ2-2; 14 nucleotides agree with TRBD2. The CDR3 contains 16 residues. V was pared by 4 bases and J by 5 bases, with 3 bases of the junction left unmatched. Germline V gene data show CDR1 as MNHEY and CDR2 as SMNVEV (reference sequence). The CDR3 DNA reads TGTGCCAGCAGTTCCGGGACTAGCGGGGGAACCGGGGAGCTGTTTTTT. Protein sequence: CASSSGTSGGTGELFF.

The chain carries TRBV4-1 and TRBJ1-6; 7 nucleotides line up with TRBD1. The V gene's germline CDR1 is MGHRA and CDR2 YSYEKL. This CDR3 is 19 amino acids long. V lost 1 base and J lost 0; bases outside the gene matches: 9. The CDR3 region has the DNA TGCGCCAGCAGCCAAGGACAGGGTCCGTTCAGCTCCTATAATTCACCCCTCCACTTT. Translation: CASSQGQGPFSSYNSPLHF.